The 20 T cell receptor beta chains given below trace back to one sample, sequenced in a study of T cell responses to AZD1222 COVID-19 vaccine. Here immunoSEQ multiplex PCR was the method, and the copy in TCRdb shows in-frame clones only, minus some. In the table there are 140,000 to 150,000 clones, approximately 78% of which are singletons. The specimen comprised peripheral blood, sampled on day 0 of MenACWY control vaccination. The receptors were gathered from an adult in good health.

The chain employs TRBV5-5 and TRBJ1-5; tentative D call: TRBD1 (6 bases). This CDR3 contains 15 residues. V gave up 2 bases and J gave up 1 base, with 10 bases separating them. Germline-derived CDR1 and CDR2 are SGHKS and YYEKEE (reference sequence). Here the CDR3 reads CASSFGGQSNQPQHF. The CDR3 DNA reads TGTGCCAGCAGCTTTGGAGGACAGAGCAATCAGCCCCAGCATTTT.

The chain recombines TRBV5-5 with TRBJ1-3, with TRBD1 matching 7 bases. The CDR3 sequence is 16 residues long. The V and J ends lost 4 bases and 0 bases, in that order; junction bases with no gene match: 7. CDR1 and CDR2 from the germline V gene are SGHKS and YYEKEE (reference sequence). CDR3 bases: TGTGCCAGCAGCCCAGGGGGGACAAGCTCTGGAAACACCATATATTTT. Translating it yields CASSPGGTSSGNTIYF. The full variable domain, rest sourced from reference TRBV5-5 and TRBJ1-3, is DAGVTQSPTHLIKTRGQQVTLRCSPISGHKSVSWYQQVLGQGPQFIFQYYEKEERGRGNFPDRFSARQFPNYSSELNVNALLLGDSALYLCASSPGGTSSGNTIYFGEGSWLTVV.

Remarks on this clone: At one boundary the junction diverges from the germline segment, which might be a read error. The same CDR3 arises from other DNA sequences in this sample as well. The rearrangement links TRBV5-1 to TRBJ2-3; D is unclear. The germline CDR1 and CDR2 sequences are SGHRS and YFSETQ. CDR3 length equals 12 residues. The DNA for the CDR3 is TGCGCCAGCAGATTGGGTACAGATACGCAGTATTTT. Translating gives CASRLGTDTQYF.

The chain couples TRBV12-3 or TRBV12-4 to TRBJ2-1; D ambiguous. V was cut by 7 bases and J by 7 bases, with 14 bases left in between. This CDR3 has 13 residues. This CDR3 is CASIGHLDNEQFF. The CDR3 DNA sequence: TGTGCCAGCATTGGGCACCTTGATAATGAGCAGTTCTTC.

The gene calls are TRBV12-1 and TRBJ2-7; the DNA was not used to check the table's D call, TRBD2. TRBV12-1 is designated a pseudogene. The CDR3 has 18 residues. CDR3: CASSFVAGRRGGPYEQYV. CDR3 nucleotide sequence: TGTGCCAGCAGCTTTGTGGCGGGGAGGCGGGGGGGACCTTACGAGCAGTACGTC.

The rearrangement joins TRBV28 to TRBJ2-2, with 11 bases identical to TRBD2. In germline, CDR1 is MDHEN, CDR2 SYDVKM. The CDR3 length is 19 residues. The trim removed 7 bases at V and 2 bases at J, leaving 15 bases unmatched. CDR3 DNA sequence: TGTGCCAGCACCCTATCCATAACTAGCGGGGGCTTAAACACCGGGGAGCTGTTTTTT. Protein: CASTLSITSGGLNTGELFF.

The chain combines TRBV5-6 with TRBJ2-5, with 8 bases lining up with TRBD1. The CDR3 has 14 residues. V dropped 4 bases and J dropped 5; count of bases not matched to a gene: 7. CDR1 SGHDT and CDR2 YYEEEE come from the germline V gene. Written as DNA, the CDR3 is TGTGCCAGCAGCCGAAGACAGGGGAGGGAGACCCAGTACTTC. Translating gives CASSRRQGRETQYF. The variable domain in full, completed from reference TRBV5-6 and TRBJ2-5, reads DAGVTQSPTHLIKTRGQQVTLRCSPKSGHDTVSWYQQALGQGPQFIFQYYEEEERQRGNFPDRFSGHQFPNYSSELNVNALLLGDSALYLCASSRRQGRETQYFGPGTRLLVL.

The genes are TRBV21-1 and TRBJ2-1. TRBV21-1 is a listed pseudogene. This CDR3 contains 13 residues. CDR3 protein: CASSINQLDEQFF. The CDR3 nucleotides are TGTGCCAGCAGCATTAATCAGCTTGATGAGCAGTTCTTC.

CDR3 bases: TGTGCCAGCTCACCAGGGACAGGGAGCCTCTATGGCTACACCTTC. Its translation is CASSPGTGSLYGYTF. This chain links TRBV18 with TRBJ1-2; 9 nucleotides line up with TRBD1. Trimming removed 2 bases from V and 4 bases from J; junction bases left unmatched: 5. The CDR3 length is 15 residues. Germline CDR1 reads KGHSH; CDR2 reads LQKENI.

This clone was seen a few times. The chain links TRBV7-9 to TRBJ1-2, with D possibly being TRBD1 (6 bases). The CDR3 contains 12 residues. Germline CDR1 reads SEHNR; CDR2 reads FQNEAQ (reference sequence). V gave up 7 bases and J gave up 4 bases, with 10 bases separating them. CDR3 residues: CASKGGAYGYTF. CDR3 nucleotide sequence: TGTGCCAGCAAGGGGGGGGCCTATGGCTACACCTTC.

This sequence joins TRBV5-8 and TRBJ2-7; 10 bases are shared with TRBD1. Germline V gene data show CDR1 as SGHTS and CDR2 as YDEGEE. With 0 bases clipped from V and 4 bases from J, the junction kept 1 base outside the gene matches. The CDR3 totals 14 residues. CDR3 region: CASSLEGQGYEQYF. The CDR3 nucleotides read TGTGCCAGCAGCTTGGAGGGACAGGGGTACGAGCAGTACTTC.

This clone was detected a few times. V usage is TRBV5-8 and J usage is TRBJ2-5; D perhaps matches TRBD1 (6 bases). This CDR3 contains 15 residues. Germline V gene data show CDR1 as SGHTS and CDR2 as YDEGEE. V lost 4 bases, J lost 1 base, and 14 bases lay in between. This CDR3 is CASSIPMTGQETQYF. The DNA for the CDR3 is TGTGCCAGCAGCATACCAATGACAGGCCAAGAGACCCAGTACTTC.

The chain joins TRBV5-5 to TRBJ1-1, with TRBD1 matching 9 bases. The CDR3 has 15 amino acids. CDR1 and CDR2 from the germline V gene are SGHKS and YYEKEE (reference sequence). Unmatched junction bases numbered 9, after V lost 5 bases and J lost 4 bases. The CDR3 DNA follows: TGTGCCAGCAGTCGACAGGGGGTAGGATCCACTGAAGCTTTCTTT. Translated, it gives CASSRQGVGSTEAFF.

V and J are TRBV3-1 (or the pseudogene TRBV3-2) and TRBJ2-5, with 13 bases aligning to TRBD2. The CDR3 totals 14 residues. The ends lost 4 bases at V and 5 bases at J; junction bases unmatched: 1. Germline V gives CDR1 LGHDT, CDR2 YNNKEL (reference sequence). CDR3 sequence reads: CASSPTSGGETQYF. CDR3 DNA sequence: TGTGCCAGCAGCCCGACTAGCGGGGGGGAGACCCAGTACTTC.

The chain carries TRBV28 and TRBJ1-1; no definite D call. The CDR3 sequence is 17 residues long. CDR1 is MDHEN and CDR2 is SYDVKM in the germline V gene. Between the trimmed V and J ends, which lost 2 bases and 5 bases, there was a span of 21 bases. The CDR3 sequence is CASSLLGGSERRTEAFF. The CDR3 DNA sequence: TGTGCCAGCAGTTTACTCGGAGGGTCGGAGAGAAGAACTGAAGCTTTCTTT.

CDR3 nucleotide sequence: TGTGCCAGTAGTATAGACGGATCAGGGGGCGAGCAGTACTTC. This codes for CASSIDGSGGEQYF. This chain links TRBV19 with TRBJ2-7, with TRBD1 matching over 7 bases. In germline, CDR1 is LNHDA, CDR2 SQIVND (reference sequence). After removal of 0 bases from V and 6 bases from J, the junction contained 5 bases not matched to a gene. The CDR3 spans 14 residues.

The chain is built from TRBV4-1 and TRBJ1-5; D is perhaps TRBD1 (6 bases). In germline, CDR1 is MGHRA, CDR2 YSYEKL. The CDR3 totals 16 residues. Trimming left V 0 bases short and J 2 bases short, with 11 bases between. CDR3 DNA sequence: TGCGCCAGCAGCCAAGAAGGGGGGGCAGGCAATCAGCCCCAGCATTTT. Translated, it gives CASSQEGGAGNQPQHF.

The chain carries TRBV6-5 and TRBJ1-1, with D unresolved. The ends were cut back, 0 bases at V and 10 bases at J, with 12 bases in the middle. This CDR3 contains 13 residues. The germline V gene encodes CDR1 MNHEY and CDR2 SVGAGI. DNA of the CDR3: TGTGCCAGCAGTTACTCAGCGCTCCGGGTAGCTTTCTTT. Its protein is CASSYSALRVAFF.

The gene calls are TRBV10-2 and TRBJ1-4, with TRBD1 identical over 7 bases. Germline CDR1 and CDR2: WSHSY and SAAADI. CDR3 length: 13 residues. The V gene end was trimmed by 3 bases and the J gene end by 10 bases; junction bases not matched to a gene: 5. CDR3 amino acids: CASSEGQEVKLFF. The DNA of the CDR3 is TGCGCCAGCAGTGAAGGACAGGAGGTAAAACTGTTTTTT.

This clone was seen a handful of times. The V and J genes are TRBV7-9 and TRBJ1-1; 8 nucleotides match TRBD1. Germline-derived CDR1 and CDR2 are SEHNR and FQNEAQ (reference sequence). The CDR3 covers 14 residues. V shed 3 bases, J shed 7 bases, and the junction held 7 bases outside the gene matches. CDR3 region: CASSFQGARGEAFF. In DNA, the CDR3 is TGTGCCAGCAGCTTTCAGGGGGCGCGGGGTGAAGCTTTCTTT.